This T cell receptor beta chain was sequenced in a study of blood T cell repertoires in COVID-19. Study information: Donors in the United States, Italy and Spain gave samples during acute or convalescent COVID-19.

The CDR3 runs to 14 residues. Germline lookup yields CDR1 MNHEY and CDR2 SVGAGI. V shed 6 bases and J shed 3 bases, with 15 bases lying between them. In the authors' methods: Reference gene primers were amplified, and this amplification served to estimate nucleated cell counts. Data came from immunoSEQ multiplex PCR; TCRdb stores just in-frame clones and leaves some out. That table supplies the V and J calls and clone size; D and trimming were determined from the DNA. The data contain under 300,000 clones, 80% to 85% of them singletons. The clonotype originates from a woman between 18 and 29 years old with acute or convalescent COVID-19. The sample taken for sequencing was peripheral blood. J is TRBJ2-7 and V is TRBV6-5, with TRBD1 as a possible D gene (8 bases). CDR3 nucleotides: TGTGCCAGCAGATCGACAGGGGAGGGCTACGAGCAGTACTTC. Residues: CASRSTGEGYEQYF.